Presented here are 27 T cell receptor beta chains from one specimen sequenced in a study of blood T cell repertoires in COVID-19. Here immunoSEQ multiplex PCR was the method, and the copy in TCRdb shows in-frame clones only, minus some. The profile shows about 59,000 clones, around 79% of them singletons. The sequenced sample consisted of peripheral blood. Every receptor here comes from a woman in her seventies with acute or convalescent COVID-19.

The chain uses TRBV4-2 and TRBJ1-6; 7 bases fit TRBD1. This CDR3 spans 16 amino acids. After removal of 4 bases from V and 5 bases from J, the junction contained 8 bases not matched to a gene. Germline V CDR1 and CDR2: LGHNA, YNFKEQ. The chain's CDR3 is CASSLRQGWDNSPLHF. The CDR3 coding sequence is TGTGCCAGCAGCCTTCGACAGGGTTGGGATAATTCACCCCTCCACTTT.

The V and J genes are TRBV5-1 and TRBJ1-2; 10 bases line up with TRBD1. This CDR3 is 14 amino acids long. The V gene end was trimmed by 3 bases and the J gene end by 7 bases; junction bases not matched to a gene: 6. Germline V CDR1 and CDR2: SGHRS, YFSETQ. The CDR3 sequence: CASSSGQGVSGYTF. The CDR3 DNA reads as TGCGCCAGCAGCTCCGGACAGGGGGTCAGTGGCTACACCTTC.

This chain connects TRBV10-2 to TRBJ1-4, with 7 bases aligning to TRBD1. Trimming cost V 3 bases and J 8 bases; bases outside gene matches: 9. The V gene's germline CDR1 is WSHSY and CDR2 SAAADI. The CDR3 spans 15 residues. CDR3 in amino acids: CASSETGAGGEKLFF. The DNA of the CDR3 is TGCGCCAGCAGTGAAACAGGGGCCGGGGGAGAAAAACTGTTTTTT.

The gene calls are TRBV9 and TRBJ2-2; D unresolved. The CDR3 runs 14 residues. Germline assignment: CDR1 SGDLS and CDR2 YYNGEE. V was clipped by 3 bases and J by 6 bases, with 12 bases between them. This CDR3 reads CASSAVVGPGELFF. The CDR3 nucleotides are TGTGCCAGCAGCGCCGTAGTTGGTCCCGGGGAGCTGTTTTTT.

The chain joins TRBV2 to TRBJ1-6; the D gene is possibly TRBD1 (6 bases). Germline-derived CDR1 and CDR2 are SNHLY and FYNNEI. Between the trimmed V and J ends, which lost 6 bases and 10 bases, there was a span of 19 bases. This CDR3 contains 15 residues. The CDR3 coding sequence is TGTGCCAGCAGGGTGGGGGACACAGGTCTCTCACCCCTCCACTTT. The encoded protein is CASRVGDTGLSPLHF.

The chain uses TRBV5-1 and TRBJ2-2, with D possibly TRBD1 on 8 matching bases. The V end was cut by 3 bases, the J end by 3 bases, with 12 bases between. CDR3 length: 15 amino acids. Germline CDR1 and CDR2: SGHRS and YFSETQ. CDR3 residues: CASSSTGGDTGELFF. The CDR3 DNA sequence: TGCGCCAGCAGCTCAACAGGGGGGGACACCGGGGAGCTGTTTTTT.

The sample holds a few counts of this clone. The chain carries TRBV5-5 and TRBJ1-3, with TRBD1 matching over 7 bases. Germline CDR1 is SGHKS and CDR2 is YYEKEE (reference sequence). The CDR3 loop spans 16 amino acids. J lost 3 bases, V lost 1 base, and 7 bases had no gene match. The CDR3 loop reads CASSLKPPGGGNTIYF. CDR3 sequence (DNA): TGTGCCAGCAGCTTGAAACCCCCAGGGGGTGGAAACACCATATATTTT. Full variable domain (remainder filled in from reference TRBV5-5 and TRBJ1-3): DAGVTQSPTHLIKTRGQQVTLRCSPISGHKSVSWYQQVLGQGPQFIFQYYEKEERGRGNFPDRFSARQFPNYSSELNVNALLLGDSALYLCASSLKPPGGGNTIYFGEGSWLTVV.

The chain has TRBV5-6 and TRBJ1-1, with no clear D. The CDR3 totals 12 residues. V lost 5 bases to trimming and J lost 4 bases, with 9 bases between them. Germline assignment: CDR1 SGHDT and CDR2 YYEEEE. The DNA for the CDR3 is TGTGCCAGCAGGGAAGGAGGCACTGAAGCTTTCTTT. This translates into CASREGGTEAFF.

This chain's CDR3 is CASSQATGVSEAFF. In nucleotides, the CDR3 is TGCGCCAGCAGCCAAGCCACAGGGGTATCGGAAGCTTTCTTT. The rearrangement joins TRBV4-1 to TRBJ1-1; 7 positions match TRBD1. The V and J ends lost 1 base and 8 bases, in that order; junction bases with no gene match: 7. This CDR3 is 14 amino acids long. CDR1 is MGHRA and CDR2 is YSYEKL in the germline V gene.

The genes are TRBV3-1 (or the pseudogene TRBV3-2) and TRBJ2-2, with D possibly being TRBD2 (5 bases). Germline V CDR1 and CDR2: LGHDT, YNNKEL (reference sequence). V lost 4 bases, J lost 6 bases, and 9 bases lay in between. There are 13 residues in the CDR3. The CDR3, as DNA: TGTGCCAGCAGCCTGACTAATCCCGGGGAGCTGTTTTTT. Protein product: CASSLTNPGELFF.

This chain links TRBV18 with TRBJ1-1, with TRBD1 matching over 9 bases. The J segment lost 6 bases and the V segment lost 5 bases, leaving 19 bases of the junction unmatched. The CDR3 loop spans 18 amino acids. In germline, CDR1 is KGHSH, CDR2 LQKENI. The CDR3 coding sequence is TGTGCCAGCTCATCGACCCCGATACAGGGGGCGTTTGTCTCTGAAGCTTTCTTT. Translation: CASSSTPIQGAFVSEAFF. The full variable domain, with the rest looked up from reference TRBV18 and TRBJ1-1, is NAGVMQNPRHLVRRRGQEARLRCSPMKGHSHVYWYRQLPEEGLKFMVYLQKENIIDESGMPKERFSAEFPKEGPSILRIQQVVRGDSAAYFCASSSTPIQGAFVSEAFFGQGTRLTVV.

The gene calls are TRBV10-2 and TRBJ2-5; 7 nucleotides match TRBD2. V lost 5 bases and J lost 1; bases outside the gene matches: 4. The CDR3 covers 14 residues. Germline CDR1 and CDR2: WSHSY and SAAADI. CDR3 bases: TGCGCCAGCAGTTGGGGACTAACCCAAGAGACCCAGTACTTC. Amino acid sequence: CASSWGLTQETQYF.

The chain recombines TRBV30 with TRBJ2-1, with D possibly being TRBD1 (5 bases). The germline V gene has CDR1 GTSNPN and CDR2 SVGIG (reference sequence). The CDR3 is 14 amino acids. The ends were cut back, 6 bases at V and 2 bases at J, with 14 bases in the middle. The CDR3 region has the DNA TGTGCCTGCATCAGGGAAACCGCCTACAATGAGCAGTTCTTC. Translation gives CACIRETAYNEQFF.

The gene calls are TRBV19 and TRBJ1-2; weak D call: TRBD1 (5 bases). Trimming cost V 6 bases and J 8 bases, with 16 bases left between them. CDR3 length: 13 amino acids. Germline-derived CDR1 and CDR2 are LNHDA and SQIVND (reference sequence). The CDR3 loop reads CASSGGGKAGYTF. Written as DNA, the CDR3 is TGTGCCAGTAGCGGGGGAGGCAAGGCCGGCTACACCTTC. Filled out from reference TRBV19 and TRBJ1-2, the complete variable domain reads DGGITQSPKYLFRKEGQNVTLSCEQNLNHDAMYWYRQDPGQGLRLIYYSQIVNDFQKGDIAEGYSVSREKKESFPLTVTSAQKNPTAFYLCASSGGGKAGYTFGSGTRLTVV.

V and J are TRBV6-2 or TRBV6-3 and TRBJ1-2, with D perhaps matching TRBD1 (5 bases). Germline values: CDR1 MNHEY, CDR2 SVGEGT. The CDR3 loop spans 13 amino acids. V was shortened by 2 bases and J by 5 bases, with 9 bases between the two germline ends. CDR3 DNA: TGTGCCAGCAGTTACGCGGCAGGGTATGGCTACACCTTC. It codes for CASSYAAGYGYTF.

CDR3: CASSPPKRLAGAQSYTQYF. DNA for the CDR3: TGTGCCAGCAGTCCCCCCAAACGACTAGCGGGGGCTCAGAGTTATACGCAGTATTTT. The J gene is TRBJ2-3, the V gene TRBV6-6, with 12 bases that match TRBD2. CDR3 size: 19 residues. The germline gives CDR1 MNHNY, CDR2 SVGAGI (reference sequence). V gave up 5 bases and J gave up 7 bases; unmatched junction bases: 19.

The chain is built from TRBV2 and TRBJ2-2; 9 nucleotides agree with TRBD1. The germline V gene has CDR1 SNHLY and CDR2 FYNNEI. With V trimmed by 7 bases and J by 5 bases, 11 bases remained unmatched. This CDR3 has 16 residues. The CDR3 loop reads CASIGRDREVTGELFF. DNA of the CDR3: TGTGCCAGCATTGGGAGGGACAGGGAGGTAACCGGGGAGCTGTTTTTT.

The CDR3 DNA reads as TGTGCCAGCAGCTCCCCCTTATTTCAGGGAGATACGCAGTATTTT. Translation gives CASSSPLFQGDTQYF. The V call is TRBV13, the J call TRBJ2-3, with D possibly matching TRBD1 (5 bases). The germline V gene encodes CDR1 PRHDT and CDR2 FYEKMQ (reference sequence). Trimming stripped 4 bases from V and 5 bases from J, with 16 bases between. The CDR3 contains 15 residues. The full variable domain, in which reference TRBV13 and TRBJ2-3 provide the parts outside the CDR3, is AAGVIQSPRHLIKEKRETATLKCYPIPRHDTVYWYQQGPGQDPQFLISFYEKMQSDKGSIPDRFSAQQFSDYHSELNMSSLELGDSALYFCASSSPLFQGDTQYFGPGTRLTVL.

The chain is built from TRBV6-6 and TRBJ1-1; tentative D call: TRBD1 (6 bases). CDR1 is MNHNY and CDR2 is SVGAGI in the germline V gene (reference sequence). The V end was cut by 6 bases, the J end by 4 bases, with 18 bases between. The CDR3 sequence is 15 residues long. The CDR3 loop reads CASSLAGGGVTEAFF. The DNA of the CDR3 is TGTGCCAGCAGCTTAGCGGGGGGCGGGGTCACTGAAGCTTTCTTT.

This chain links TRBV30 with TRBJ2-3; D is uncertain. The V end was cut by 4 bases, the J end by 4 bases, with 6 bases between. Per the germline V gene, CDR1 is GTSNPN and CDR2 is SVGIG (reference sequence). This CDR3 comprises 11 residues. For the CDR3, the DNA is TGTGCCTGGACAGATGCAGATACGCAGTATTTT. Translated: CAWTDADTQYF.

J is TRBJ1-1 and V is TRBV5-1, with 7 bases fitting TRBD1. With V trimmed by 0 bases and J by 0 bases, 8 bases remained unmatched. Germline CDR1 SGHRS, CDR2 YFSETQ. The CDR3 consists of 17 residues. Here the CDR3 reads CASSLGGGSSLNTEAFF. DNA of the CDR3: TGCGCCAGCAGCTTGGGAGGGGGCAGTAGTCTGAACACTGAAGCTTTCTTT.

CDR3 nucleotides: TGTGCCAGCAGTGAAATCCTCCTGCCAGGGCGTGCTTCACCCCTCCACTTT. This translates into CASSEILLPGRASPLHF. The V call is TRBV6-1, the J call TRBJ1-6; maybe TRBD1 (5 bases). The CDR3 consists of 17 residues. Trimming stripped 2 bases from V and 9 bases from J, with 20 bases between. CDR1 is MNHNS, CDR2 SASEGT, per germline.

This chain uses TRBV7-6 with TRBJ1-4; weak D call: TRBD1 (5 bases). Germline V gene data show CDR1 as SGHVS and CDR2 as FNYEAQ. This CDR3 contains 15 residues. V dropped 3 bases and J dropped 3 bases, with 11 bases sitting between them. CDR3 loop: CASSFAGTSNEKLFF. The CDR3 coding sequence is TGTGCCAGCAGCTTCGCCGGGACTTCTAATGAAAAACTGTTTTTT.

V usage is TRBV4-1 and J usage is TRBJ2-5; 8 bases agree with TRBD1. This CDR3 contains 17 residues. From germline, CDR1 is MGHRA and CDR2 YSYEKL. The V gene end was trimmed by 0 bases and the J gene end by 7 bases; junction bases not matched to a gene: 13. The CDR3 region is CASSQDHGQGGRVTQYF. DNA of the CDR3: TGCGCCAGCAGCCAAGATCACGGACAGGGCGGCCGGGTGACCCAGTACTTC.

V usage is TRBV15 and J usage is TRBJ1-4; 9 bases are shared with TRBD1. J lost 5 bases, V lost 5 bases, and 3 bases had no gene match. This CDR3 region has 14 residues. Germline CDR1 LNHNV, CDR2 YYDKDF (reference sequence). CDR3 in amino acids: CATSGGTGNEKLFF. The CDR3 bases are TGTGCCACCAGCGGCGGGACAGGGAATGAAAAACTGTTTTTT.

As concerns this clone: Because it lacks the conserved phenylalanine or tryptophan at the end, this CDR3 is likely a read error. It is unclear where the CDR3 begins or ends on the DNA, so no DNA is shown, and the CDR3 is as TCRdb lists it. The rearrangement links TRBV5-6 to TRBJ2-4; the table gives TRBD1 as D, unverified against the DNA. Including both end residues, the CDR3 is 12 amino acids long. Germline V gene sequence: CDR1 SGHDT, CDR2 YYEEEE. This chain's CDR3 is CASSFKGGQGTV.

In its sample, this clone was seen a few times. The chain combines TRBV2 with TRBJ1-5; tentative D call: TRBD1 (6 bases). The CDR3 loop spans 14 amino acids. The germline gives CDR1 SNHLY, CDR2 FYNNEI. V was shortened by 10 bases and J by 0 bases, with 13 bases between the two germline ends. The CDR3 protein is CATRQDYSNQPQHF. DNA of the CDR3: TGTGCCACACGACAGGATTATAGCAATCAGCCCCAGCATTTT.